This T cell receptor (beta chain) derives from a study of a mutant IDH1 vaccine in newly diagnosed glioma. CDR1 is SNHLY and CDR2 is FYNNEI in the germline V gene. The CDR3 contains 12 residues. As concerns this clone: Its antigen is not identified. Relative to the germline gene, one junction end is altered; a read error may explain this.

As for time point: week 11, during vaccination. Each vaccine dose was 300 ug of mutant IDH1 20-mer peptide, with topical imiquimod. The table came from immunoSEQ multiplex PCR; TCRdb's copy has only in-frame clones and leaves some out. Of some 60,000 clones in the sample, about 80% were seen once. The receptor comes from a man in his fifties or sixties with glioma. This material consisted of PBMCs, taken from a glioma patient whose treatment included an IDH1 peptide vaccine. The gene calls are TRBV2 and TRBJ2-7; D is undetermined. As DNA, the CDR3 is TGTGCCAGCACTGAAAGCAGCTACGAGCAGTACTTC. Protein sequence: CASTESSYEQYF.